One and the same sample provided the 10 T cell receptor beta chains below, sequenced in a study of shared clonotypes between healthy human individuals. TCRdb's copy holds only in-frame clones and misses some; the assay was immunoSEQ multiplex PCR. The sample has some 2 million clones, 90% to 95% seen once; the top ten hold 0.13%. The sequencing sample was made of naive CD4+ T cells sorted from blood. Subset given: CD45RA+ positively selected. The receptors were gathered from a man between 18 and 35 years old in good health.

A few counts support this clone. The rearrangement uses TRBV4-1 and TRBJ1-5; no definite D call. The CDR3 is 13 amino acids. The V gene's germline CDR1 is MGHRA and CDR2 YSYEKL. V shed 0 bases and J shed 11 bases, with 11 bases lying between them. CDR3 nucleotides: TGCGCCAGCAGCCAAGATAGTTTGATGGCCCAGCATTTT. It yields the protein CASSQDSLMAQHF.

This rearrangement joins TRBV6-1 to TRBJ2-4, with a weak D call TRBD2 (6 bases). CDR3 length: 11 amino acids. CDR1 is MNHNS, CDR2 SASEGT, per germline. Trimming took off 11 bases at V and 14 bases at J, with 19 bases between the two ends. The CDR3 sequence is CALGGEGTKYF. CDR3 coding DNA: TGTGCCTTAGGCGGGGAAGGGACGAAGTACTTC.

Ten or more counts support this clone. Other DNA sequences in the same sample also yield this CDR3. This sequence joins TRBV7-9 and TRBJ1-2; 9 bases are shared with TRBD1. The J segment lost 4 bases and the V segment lost 4 bases, leaving 4 bases of the junction unmatched. The germline gives CDR1 SEHNR, CDR2 FQNEAQ (reference sequence). CDR3 length: 14 amino acids. The CDR3, as DNA: TGTGCCAGCAGCTCGGGACAGGGTGGCTATGGCTACACCTTC. Amino acids: CASSSGQGGYGYTF. The full variable domain, in which reference TRBV7-9 and TRBJ1-2 provide the parts outside the CDR3, is DTGVSQNPRHKITKRGQNVTFRCDPISEHNRLYWYRQTLGQGPEFLTYFQNEAQLEKSRLLSDRFSAERPKGSFSTLEIQRTEQGDSAMYLCASSSGQGGYGYTFGSGTRLTVV.

In its sample, this clone was seen once. The genes are TRBV6-4 and TRBJ2-3, with D tentatively TRBD1 or TRBD2 (6 bases each). Germline V lookup: CDR1 MRHNA, CDR2 SNTAGT. V shed 6 bases and J shed 3 bases, with 10 bases lying between them. The CDR3 runs to 13 residues. The CDR3 loop reads CASSGGVTDTQYF. The CDR3 DNA is TGTGCCAGCAGCGGGGGCGTAACAGATACGCAGTATTTT.

The CDR3 nucleotides read TGTGCCAGCAGTTTGTCGGGGGGCCCCGATGGAGGCTACACCTTC. This sequence encodes CASSLSGGPDGGYTF. The chain combines TRBV28 with TRBJ1-2; the D gene is possibly TRBD1 (6 bases). Per the germline V gene, CDR1 is MDHEN and CDR2 is SYDVKM. The CDR3 runs 15 residues. The V end lost 3 bases, the J end lost 8 bases, and 19 bases lay between the germline ends.

This chain joins TRBV9 and TRBJ2-3; 10 nucleotides align to TRBD1. CDR3 length: 17 residues. The V gene's germline CDR1 is SGDLS and CDR2 YYNGEE. The J segment lost 2 bases and the V segment lost 4 bases, leaving 10 bases of the junction unmatched. The CDR3 is CASSTPAGQGFTDTQYF. In DNA, the CDR3 is TGTGCCAGCAGCACCCCCGCGGGACAGGGGTTCACAGATACGCAGTATTTT.

The V call is TRBV10-3, the J call TRBJ1-2; D is unresolved. From germline, CDR1 is ENHRY and CDR2 SYGVKD. The CDR3 totals 12 residues. Trimming shortened V by 2 bases and J by 7 bases, and 8 bases separated the two germline ends. The CDR3 reads CAISESQVGYTF. The DNA for the CDR3 is TGTGCCATCAGTGAGAGCCAGGTTGGCTACACCTTC.

The sample holds one count of this clone. This chain joins TRBV9 and TRBJ2-3; the match to TRBD2 covers 7 bases. V lost 4 bases and J lost 1; bases outside the gene matches: 9. Germline V CDR1 and CDR2: SGDLS, YYNGEE. This CDR3 has 16 residues. DNA of the CDR3: TGTGCCAGCAGCTCGCGAAGTGCGGGAGGCACAGATACGCAGTATTTT. Translated, it gives CASSSRSAGGTDTQYF.

This chain connects TRBV5-1 to TRBJ2-1; 10 bases agree with TRBD2. Germline V gene sequence: CDR1 SGHRS, CDR2 YFSETQ. The V gene end was trimmed by 0 bases and the J gene end by 3 bases; junction bases not matched to a gene: 6. The CDR3 is 17 amino acids. The CDR3 nucleotides read TGCGCCAGCAGCTTGGCCAAAACTAGCGGGGTCTACAATGAGCAGTTCTTC. Residues: CASSLAKTSGVYNEQFF.

V usage is TRBV9 and J usage is TRBJ1-2; D uncertain. This CDR3 has 15 amino acids. CDR1 SGDLS and CDR2 YYNGEE come from the germline V gene. V gave up 4 bases and J gave up 6 bases, with 19 bases separating them. The CDR3 sequence: CASSPLGHVQDGYTF. The CDR3 DNA sequence: TGTGCCAGCAGCCCCCTCGGCCACGTCCAAGATGGCTACACCTTC.